This TCR beta chain comes out of a study of T cell responses to AZD1222 COVID-19 vaccine. General study points: It was only after the peak T cell response that any repertoires were sampled.

This CDR3 spans 14 amino acids. CDR1 and CDR2 from the germline V gene are MNHNY and SVGAGI (reference sequence). V lost 0 bases, J lost 5 bases, and 8 bases lay in between. With respect to this clone: Its antigen is not identified.

Repertoires were generated with immunoSEQ multiplex PCR, while TCRdb's copy carries only in-frame clones and drops some. The sample holds about 130,000 clones, more than 85% seen once. The V gene is TRBV6-6, the J gene TRBJ2-1; the D is unclear. The clonotype was recovered from an adult in good health. The source material was peripheral blood, sampled on day 0 of AZD1222 vaccination. The CDR3 protein is CASSYSSADNEQFF. The CDR3 DNA is TGTGCCAGCAGTTACTCGTCCGCAGACAATGAGCAGTTCTTC.